This TCR beta chain was sequenced during a study of cytomegalovirus exposure and HLA in healthy donors (TCRdb year 2017). Broadly, across the study: According to an earlier analysis of 587 of the donors, roughly 180 million T cells yielded approximately 120 million unique TCR beta sequences and about 280 Gb of sequence data. The study profiled the T cell repertoires of about 640 subjects by immunosequencing and related them to cytomegalovirus serostatus. The number of typed donors differed by locus: roughly 629-640 for A, B, C, DRB1 and DQB1; 500 to 550 for DQA1; fewer than 610 for DPA1; and about 470 for DPB1. In the later analysis, no new phenotypic data were used to find candidate immune exposures; instead, reliance was placed on TCR beta sequences and their occurrence across donors. Because of strong linkage in the cohort, roughly five DR-DQ haplotypes were treated as single units for association and clustering. All discovery cohort repertoires had been generated using a single sequencing platform. Among some 410 genotyped donors of the cohort, an average of roughly 240,000 unique TCR beta nucleotide sequences were sequenced per donor, roughly 20% of them non-productive. About 310 gigabases of sequencing data and tens of millions of unique TCR sequences were included in an early release covering 550 to 650 HLA-typed donors. The genetic ancestry cluster associated with self-reported Caucasian donors included roughly 84% of the 398 genotyped donors. Alongside the repertoire data, information on donor age, sex, ethnicity and CMV serostatus was compiled. HLA typing covered class I and class II loci at four-digit resolution. The study combined high-throughput TCR immunosequencing, statistical association of individual TCRs with disease status, and machine learning to predict cytomegalovirus infection status. The study aimed to test whether signatures of past pathogen exposure could be identified by cataloging public T cell receptors. To decide whether each TCR beta V gene segment behaved as functional or pseudogenic, an earlier analysis of fewer than 750 of the donors relied on high-throughput TCR beta sequencing. Genome-wide SNP genotypes for about 65% of the roughly 670 donors were used in a later genetic analysis, which treated that subset as a discovery cohort. In addition to the first cohort of around 670 subjects, a separate validation cohort of some 120 different subjects was used. A later analysis re-examined previously published TCR beta repertoires from more than 650 donors and added high-resolution HLA genotyping to investigate patterns of TCR occurrence.

Library preparation was by the immunoSEQ multiplex PCR assay. A mixture of 60 forward primers for TCR Vbeta segments and 13 reverse primers for TCR Jbeta segments was used in the multiplex PCR. A multiplex PCR assay on genomic DNA amplified the CDR3 region of rearranged TCR beta genes. On the Illumina HiSeq System, the amplified TCR beta libraries were sequenced as 87-base-pair reads. On the study's bioinformatics: In a later analysis, about 80 million unique TCR beta chains were counted across the approximately 670 repertoires, and roughly 10 million of these chains were shared by at least two donors. Raw reads were error-corrected and collapsed into unique sequences with a nearest-neighbor algorithm that merged closely related sequences to remove PCR and sequencing errors. V, D and J gene segments were assigned by aligning CDR3 sequences to IMGT reference sequences. For a sequence to be retained, at least a six-nucleotide match to both a V gene segment and a J gene segment was required. A rearrangement counted as productive if the CDR3 had no stop codons and remained in frame with V and J, and every other rearrangement counted as non-productive. CDR3 was defined by IMGT convention, running from the second conserved V-encoded cysteine to the conserved J-encoded phenylalanine. In an earlier analysis of more than 550 of the donors, sequences lacking an unambiguous match to a single V gene segment were excluded. An earlier analysis of fewer than 750 of the donors classified V segments as functional when productive rearrangements were above 56.7% and as segregating when the standard deviation between donors was above 5%. A statistical classification framework was built to diagnose cytomegalovirus status from the catalog of TCR beta chain sequences. In a later analysis, V and J genes were assigned by comparing TCR nucleotide sequences against IMGT/GENE-DB human TR gene sequences. The TCRdist pipeline was used in a later analysis to assign CDR3 sequences and most-parsimonious VDJ recombination scenarios. A later analysis defined each TCR beta chain by its CDR3 amino acid sequence plus V-gene family, and excluded reads lacking a unique V-gene family. In a later analysis, 450 to 600 highly shared, low-generation-probability nucleotide sequences were removed to address suspected cross-contamination and a sequencing artifact. In a later analysis, a clonal expansion index was calculated for each public chain from normalized within-repertoire ranks of inferred template counts. In a later analysis, generation probabilities were computed with a VDJ recombination model fitted to out-of-frame rearrangements, and the resulting probabilities were checked against IGoR. A later analysis scored TCR-TCR, TCR-HLA and TCR-CMV co-occurrence with hypergeometric tests, applying a repertoire-size bias correction to TCR pairs. In a later analysis, false discovery rates were estimated by permuting HLA or CMV assignments 20 times. In a later analysis, co-occurring TCRs were grouped using DBSCAN, and TCRdist sequence similarity was added for clustering within HLA-allele-positive subsets. For co-occurrence clustering, repertoires with fewer than 30,000 or more than 120,000 public chains were excluded, along with several repertoires with anomalous nucleotide sharing. TCRdb mirrors the immuneACCESS table, restricted to in-frame sequences. Some clones are absent from its copies; in checked studies, under half trace to an unresolved V gene, and the reason for the others is unknown. That table supplies the V and J calls and clone size; D and trimming were determined from the DNA. For this sample there are some 120,000 clones; around 70% appear just once. The ten largest clones represent 1.6% of the sample.

As concerns this clone: Its antigen has not been determined. One base away there is no much larger clone; base qualities are not given.

The cohort was made up of approximately 700 healthy bone marrow donors. At the time of sampling, every cohort member was nominally healthy, though immune exposures that went unrecorded were likely present. The donor tested CMV seronegative and was one of the 352 seronegative cohort members. A peripheral blood sample was collected from each donor, and TCR beta sequencing was performed on peripheral blood mononuclear cells. Genomic DNA was extracted from the blood cell samples with the Qiagen DNeasy Blood Extraction Kit. General study outcomes and caveats: In a later analysis, several top co-occurrence clusters were reported to appear linked to parvovirus B19, influenza, CMV and Epstein-Barr virus. Compared with the roughly 670-donor mean, donors in an Asian-associated ancestry cluster had fewer N-insertions in productive TCRs, according to a later genetic analysis. While some public TCRs were present in many individuals, most TCR sequences turned up only very rarely across donors. The classifier was reported to diagnose cytomegalovirus status with high specificity and sensitivity in both the original and validation cohorts. In the study, around 160 TCR beta chains were listed as associated with cytomegalovirus. In an earlier analysis of around 500 of the donors, most TCR beta V segments appeared in productive rearrangements about 87% or about 30% of the time, broadly matching IMGT annotations. Correlated functional status among segregating V segments might reflect linkage disequilibrium, but an unknown experimental factor could not be ruled out. In a later analysis, TCR association rates were found to vary across HLA loci, with the most associated TCRs seen for DRB1 alleles and the fewest for HLA-C alleles. Most CMV-associated TCR beta chains appeared to be HLA-restricted in a later analysis, and the HLA associations seemed to be driven largely by CMV exposure. A later genetic analysis associated a missense DCLRE1C variant with V-gene and J-gene trimming of TCR beta chains, and an independent cohort replicated the association. A further reported finding was that TCR beta sequences accurately predicted the HLA-A and HLA-B alleles for most subjects in the first cohort. Immune exposure information for the cohort was limited to CMV serostatus. Some IMGT-functional V segments, including TRBV6-2 and TRBV6-3, could not be told apart with the 87-base-pair reads, so those segments were excluded. Roughly uniform sequencing depth across donors was assumed in presence/absence analyses, although this assumption may not hold. A cluster of highly shared sequence variants was judged likely to be a technical artifact of the sequencing pipeline. A few of the identified cytomegalovirus-associated TCR beta chains were confirmed in vitro to be specific for cytomegalovirus antigens. Because counts were too low, about 15 rarely observed V segments, including chromosome 9 orphons, were left out of the earlier analysis of 500 to 750 of the donors. At a false discovery rate of 0.05, a later analysis linked under 20,000 TCR beta sequences to specific HLA alleles. When HLA alleles, especially DR and DQ, strongly co-occurred, attributing TCR associations to individual alleles was difficult. Because HLA typing was unavailable for some donors at each locus, only the typed subset was used in association tests. This cohort had only TCR beta chains sequenced, and the lack of alpha or paired-chain data limited which features could be detected. The authors suggested that the approach could potentially be generalized to other disease states and immunological phenotypes. Compared with equally common non-associated chains, HLA-associated TCR beta chains in a later analysis were more clonally expanded and had lower generation probabilities.

CDR1 is given as MGHRA and CDR2 as YSYEKL, both from the germline V gene. The CDR3 has 15 amino acids, counting the end cysteine and phenylalanine. The kept DNA is CDR3 alone, 45 bases in frame from the first base. V and J are truncated by 5 bases and 5 bases respectively, leaving an intervening sequence of 18 bases. Source material: PBMCs. The sequence is built from TRBV4-1 and TRBJ1-1; matching of 5 bases hints at TRBD1 as the D gene. The TCR was taken from a woman under 30 in good health and CMV-seronegative. The CDR3 region: CASSELGGVGTEAFF. The DNA sequence reads TGCGCCAGCAGCGAGCTGGGGGGAGTAGGGACTGAAGCTTTCTTT.